Listed below are T cell receptor beta chains from one sample, sequenced in a study of blood T cell repertoires in COVID-19. TCRdb keeps only in-frame clones here, not all; method: immunoSEQ multiplex PCR. The sample lists 200,000 to 300,000 clones; more than 75% were seen once. Sequencing used peripheral blood. The receptors come from a woman aged 65 to 85 with active or convalescent COVID-19. The CDR3 runs from the conserved cysteine through the conserved F or W. The D gene is left open where the match is weak. Not every row has a clone size; where given, it reads once, few, many or a size class.

abundance	v_gene	d_gene	j_gene	CDR3nt	CDR3aa
NA	TRBV6-5	NA	TRBJ2-2	TGTGCCAGCAGGGAGGGCACCGGGGAGCTGTTTTTT	CASREGTGELFF
NA	TRBV10-3	TRBD1	TRBJ1-5	TGTGCCATCAACGCAGACAGGGACGGCCAGCCCCAGCATTTT	CAINADRDGQPQHF
NA	TRBV2	NA	TRBJ1-1	TGTGCCAGCAGTGATCCGCCCAGTGAAGCTTTCTTT	CASSDPPSEAFF
NA	TRBV20-1	NA	TRBJ1-3	TGCAGTGCTAGTCTAGGAGGGTCTGGAAACACCATATATTTT	CSASLGGSGNTIYF
NA	TRBV12-5	TRBD2	TRBJ2-1	TGTGCTAGTGGCCGACTAGCTGGGGGTGAGCAGTTCTTC	CASGRLAGGEQFF
NA	TRBV10-3	NA	TRBJ1-3	TGTGCCTCGACGGGCAGGGGCGTTTCTGGAAACACCATATATTTT	CASTGRGVSGNTIYF
NA	TRBV5-1	NA	TRBJ2-3	TGCGCCAGCAGCCCGGGGTTGCGGGTGCGATCTAGCACAGATACGCAGTATTTT	CASSPGLRVRSSTDTQYF
NA	TRBV18	NA	TRBJ2-5	TGTGCCAGCCGACTCACGGGACTGCCTATCCAAGAGACCCAGTACTTC	CASRLTGLPIQETQYF
NA	TRBV9	NA	TRBJ2-2	TGTGCCAGCAGCCTTACTTCGACCGGGGAGCTGTTTTTT	CASSLTSTGELFF
NA	TRBV9	TRBD1	TRBJ1-1	TGTGCCAGCAGCGCTACAGGGGGGATTGAGGCTTTCTTT	CASSATGGIEAFF
NA	TRBV19	NA	TRBJ1-2	TGTGCCAGCACCCTATCCGGCGGGTCAGTTTATGGCTACACCTTC	CASTLSGGSVYGYTF
NA	TRBV10-3	NA	TRBJ1-6	TGTGCCATCAGTGGTCAGGGAGGGAATTCACCCCTCCACTTT	CAISGQGGNSPLHF
NA	TRBV5-6	TRBD1	TRBJ2-1	TGTGCCAGCAGCTTTTCCGGGACAGGGTTTGGAGAGCAGTTCTTC	CASSFSGTGFGEQFF
NA	TRBV25-1	NA	TRBJ1-1	TGTGCCAGCACTCCAGGGCAGGTACTCACTGAAGCTTTCTTT	CASTPGQVLTEAFF
NA	TRBV24-1	TRBD1	TRBJ1-5	TGTGCCACCCGGGACAGTAGCAATCAGCCCCAGCATTTT	CATRDSSNQPQHF
NA	TRBV5-5	NA	TRBJ1-1	TGTGCCAGCAGCCTTACCACGCCAGGGGACACTGAAGCTTTCTTT	CASSLTTPGDTEAFF
NA	TRBV14	NA	TRBJ2-1	TGTGCCAAAACAGGGTTGGGTGAGCAGTTCTTC	CAKTGLGEQFF
NA	TRBV19	NA	TRBJ1-5	TGTGCCAGTAGTACGGGAGGCAGCAGCAATCAGCCCCAGCATTTT	CASSTGGSSNQPQHF
NA	TRBV7-2	NA	TRBJ1-1	TGTGCCAGCAGCTTACAGAGGCCCAGAGGGTCTGAAGCTTTCTTT	CASSLQRPRGSEAFF
NA	TRBV12-3/TRBV12-4	TRBD2	TRBJ2-1	TGTGCCAGCGGGGGACTAGCGGGTAATGAGCAGTTCTTC	CASGGLAGNEQFF
NA	TRBV5-8	NA	TRBJ1-1	TGTGCCAGCAGACTCCGAGGAATTAACACTGAAGCTTTCTTT	CASRLRGINTEAFF
NA	TRBV9	NA	TRBJ1-2	TGTGCCAGCAGCGTAAGCCCCTATGGCTACACCTTC	CASSVSPYGYTF
NA	TRBV6-6	NA	TRBJ1-3	TGTGCCAGCAGTTTGGGCCTTGGCACCATATATTTT	CASSLGLGTIYF
NA	TRBV7-2	TRBD2	TRBJ2-4	TGTGCCAGCAGCTTCTGGACTAGCCCCGGGGGGGGGAAAAACATTCAGTACTTC	CASSFWTSPGGGKNIQYF
once	TRBV6-5	NA	TRBJ1-2	TGTGCCAGCAGTTACCGAGGGACTGAAGGCTACACCTTC	CASSYRGTEGYTF
NA	TRBV3-1/TRBV3-2	NA	TRBJ1-2	TGTGCCAGCAGCCAAGTGGCAGGACAGCGGGGCCTCTATGGCTACACCTTC	CASSQVAGQRGLYGYTF
NA	TRBV3-1/TRBV3-2	NA	TRBJ1-1	TGTGCCAGCAGCCCAGGTCTGGGGGGGAACACTGAAGCTTTCTTT	CASSPGLGGNTEAFF